Below are 17 T cell receptor beta chains sequenced from a single sample in a study of PD-1 blockade in classical Hodgkin lymphoma. Exposure to brentuximab vedotin varied, and each patient had relapsed following autologous stem cell transplantation. Profiled with immunoSEQ multiplex PCR; TCRdb holds only in-frame clones, not every one. The table records just over 60,000 clones, approximately 89% of them present only once. Sequenced material: peripheral blood mononuclear cells (PBMCs), taken at baseline. The receptors were sampled from a human donor with classical Hodgkin lymphoma.

The genes are TRBV7-6 and TRBJ2-2; D gene unclear. The germline V gene has CDR1 SGHVS and CDR2 FNYEAQ. V lost 5 bases, J lost 5 bases, and 6 bases lay in between. There are 12 residues in the CDR3. In DNA form, the CDR3 reads TGTGCCAGCAGCCTCGGGACCGGGGAGCTGTTTTTT. Translating it yields CASSLGTGELFF.

J is TRBJ2-3 and V is TRBV5-1; D uncertain. This CDR3 has 15 residues. Germline-derived CDR1 and CDR2 are SGHRS and YFSETQ. V lost 0 bases and J 0 bases, leaving 8 bases between the germline ends. The CDR3 region is CASSLDSSSTDTQYF. The CDR3 DNA reads as TGCGCCAGCAGCTTGGACAGCTCTAGCACAGATACGCAGTATTTT.

This clone is a singleton in its sample. The gene calls are TRBV7-9 and TRBJ2-1; D perhaps matches TRBD2 (6 bases). This CDR3 comprises 16 residues. CDR1 SEHNR and CDR2 FQNEAQ come from the germline V gene (reference sequence). The V end lost 5 bases, the J end lost 0 bases, and 14 bases lay between the germline ends. The CDR3 coding sequence is TGTGCCAGCAGCCCAATTAGCGGATCCTCCTACAATGAGCAGTTCTTC. This translates into CASSPISGSSYNEQFF.

This sequence joins TRBV5-6 and TRBJ2-3, with TRBD2 matching over 10 bases. Trimming took 2 bases from V and 2 from J; bases not matched to a gene: 5. The CDR3 has 16 residues. Germline assignment: CDR1 SGHDT and CDR2 YYEEEE. The CDR3 region has the DNA TGTGCCAGCAGCTTAGGGAGCGGGGGGGACACAGATACGCAGTATTTT. Protein product: CASSLGSGGDTDTQYF.

The rearrangement links TRBV7-2 to TRBJ2-3; D not certain. The CDR3 is 15 amino acids. The V end lost 1 base, the J end lost 4 bases, and 12 bases lay between the germline ends. Germline lookup yields CDR1 SGHTA and CDR2 FQGNSA. The CDR3 here is CASSLVVLTPDTQYF. CDR3 bases: TGTGCCAGCAGCTTAGTTGTCCTAACCCCAGATACGCAGTATTTT.

This clone came up a few times. At one of its ends the junction is not consistent with the germline gene, which may arise from a read error. The genes are TRBV28 and TRBJ1-4, with D unclear. The CDR3 totals 11 residues. Germline V gives CDR1 MDHEN, CDR2 SYDVKM. Here the CDR3 reads CTVATNEKLFF. The DNA for the CDR3 is TGCACAGTCGCAACTAATGAAAAACTGTTTTTT.

This clone was recorded once. The gene calls are TRBV6-5 and TRBJ2-3; D might be TRBD1 (5 bases). V was pared by 5 bases and J by 0 bases, with 12 bases between. This CDR3 is 15 amino acids long. The germline gives CDR1 MNHEY, CDR2 SVGAGI. CDR3 residues: CASSGSTDSTDTQYF. The CDR3, as DNA: TGTGCCAGCAGTGGCTCGACAGATAGCACAGATACGCAGTATTTT.

CDR3 protein: CASTVEGAPYNEQFF. In DNA, the CDR3 is TGTGCCAGCACGGTTGAGGGGGCCCCCTACAATGAGCAGTTCTTC. V usage is TRBV6-6 and J usage is TRBJ2-1; 7 nucleotides match TRBD1. The V segment lost 7 bases and the J segment 2 bases; nucleotides outside the gene matches: 8. The CDR3 spans 15 residues. Germline V CDR1 and CDR2: MNHNY, SVGAGI (reference sequence).

The chain employs TRBV5-6 and TRBJ2-5; D is possibly TRBD2 (5 bases). CDR1 is SGHDT and CDR2 is YYEEEE in the germline V gene. The CDR3 covers 14 residues. Trimming cost V 4 bases and J 5 bases, with 15 bases left between them. CDR3 DNA sequence: TGTGCCAGCAGCCTAACAAACCGGGGTGAGACCCAGTACTTC. The encoded protein is CASSLTNRGETQYF.

This chain uses TRBV28 with TRBJ1-5, with 7 nucleotides matching TRBD1. With 3 bases clipped from V and 0 bases from J, the junction kept 14 bases outside the gene matches. Germline V CDR1 and CDR2: MDHEN, SYDVKM. This CDR3 contains 19 residues. CDR3 region: CASSLTPGTVEYSNQPQHF. The CDR3 nucleotides read TGTGCCAGCAGTTTGACCCCCGGGACAGTAGAATATAGCAATCAGCCCCAGCATTTT.

This chain joins TRBV9 and TRBJ2-1; no reliable D call. Germline loops: CDR1 SGDLS, CDR2 YYNGEE. The CDR3 has 15 residues. The V gene lost 0 bases and the J gene lost 6 bases, with 13 bases spanning the gap. CDR3 bases: TGTGCCAGCAGCGTAGACCCGGACGCACCCAATGAGCAGTTCTTC. This codes for CASSVDPDAPNEQFF.

This chain connects TRBV9 to TRBJ1-2, with 8 bases matching TRBD1. The CDR3 totals 15 residues. V shed 0 bases, J shed 4 bases, and the junction held 5 bases outside the gene matches. CDR1 and CDR2 from the germline V gene are SGDLS and YYNGEE. The CDR3 DNA is TGTGCCAGCAGCGTAGGGACAGGGCGTTCCTATGGCTACACCTTC. This encodes CASSVGTGRSYGYTF.

This chain uses TRBV7-9 with TRBJ1-1, with D maybe TRBD1 (5 bases). The CDR3 contains 13 residues. Germline CDR1 reads SEHNR; CDR2 reads FQNEAQ (reference sequence). The germline V and J ends were trimmed by 5 bases and 5 bases, with 12 bases remaining between them. CDR3 in DNA: TGTGCCAGCAGCCCATCGGGGGGGACTGAAGCTTTCTTT. Translation: CASSPSGGTEAFF.

The genes are TRBV6-5 and TRBJ1-5; no firm D call. The CDR3 extends over 12 amino acids. Trimming removed 5 bases from V and 10 bases from J, with 12 bases in between. Germline values: CDR1 MNHEY, CDR2 SVGAGI. This chain's CDR3 is CASSPPRFPQHF. The DNA of the CDR3 is TGTGCCAGCAGTCCCCCGCGTTTCCCCCAGCATTTT.

This clone occurred once. The chain has TRBV6-5 and TRBJ1-3; perhaps TRBD1 as D (6 bases). This CDR3 contains 14 residues. Trimming stripped 5 bases from V and 2 bases from J, with 10 bases between. The germline V gene has CDR1 MNHEY and CDR2 SVGAGI. The CDR3 DNA reads TGTGCCAGCAGTCAGGGGTCCCCTGGAAACACCATATATTTT. Translation gives CASSQGSPGNTIYF.

The chain recombines TRBV5-3 with TRBJ1-1, with D uncertain. TRBV5-3 is identified as an open reading frame with a role that is uncertain. The CDR3 totals 13 residues. V shed 5 bases and J shed 1 base, with 9 bases lying between them. The CDR3 bases are TGTGCCAGAAGGCTTGGACCGAACACTGAAGCTTTCTTT. This sequence encodes CARRLGPNTEAFF.

The CDR3 protein is CASIRGGRQFF. The DNA of the CDR3 is TGTGCCAGCATCCGGGGGGGGCGGCAGTTCTTC. The chain recombines TRBV6-6 with TRBJ2-1, with TRBD2 matching 8 bases. The CDR3 has 11 amino acids. CDR1 MNHNY and CDR2 SVGAGI come from the germline V gene (reference sequence). V shed 7 bases and J 12 bases; nucleotides not matched to a gene: 5.